This TCR beta chain emerged from a study of beta chain features in type 1 diabetes. Study results and caveats: All four CD4+ subsets of Type 1 diabetes patients contained TCRB CDR3s that were moderately but significantly shorter. In comparison with healthy donors, patients had naive, central memory and Treg TCRB repertoires that appeared more similar.

CD45RO/CCR7/CD25/CD127/CD95/CD27 sorting isolated CD4+ naive, central memory, regulatory and stem cell-like memory cells. Comment on this clone: The antigen remains unidentified. One end of the junction is discordant with germline, which a read error may explain.

Per the germline V gene, CDR1 is SGHTA and CDR2 is FQGNSA. CDR3 length equals 14 residues. The whole isolated RNA underwent reverse transcription, so sequencing captured expressed TCRB transcripts. Repertoires were generated with immunoSEQ multiplex PCR, while TCRdb's copy carries only in-frame clones and drops some. The profile shows approximately 270,000 clones, 13% to 15% of them singletons. Sequencing was carried out using naive CD4+ T cells from blood. The chain uses TRBV7-2 and TRBJ2-7; TRBD2 agrees at 10 bases. This sequence originates from a man aged 30 to 39 with type 1 diabetes. As DNA, the CDR3 is TGTGCCAGCAGATTAGCGGGAGGCTCCTACGAGCAGTACTTC. It specifies CASRLAGGSYEQYF. Full variable domain (missing parts from reference TRBV7-2 and TRBJ2-7): GAGVSQSPSNKVTEKGKDVELRCDPISGHTALYWYRQSLGQGLEFLIYFQGNSAPDKSGLPSDRFSAERTGGSVSTLTIQRTQQEDSAVYLCASRLAGGSYEQYFGPGTRLTVT.